These 18 T cell receptor beta chains were all obtained from the same sample, sequenced in a study of cytomegalovirus exposure and HLA in healthy donors. Repertoires were generated with immunoSEQ multiplex PCR, while TCRdb's copy carries only in-frame clones and drops some. Of about 74,000 clones listed, roughly 94% are singletons. The sequencing sample was made of PBMCs. Every receptor here comes from a woman between 18 and 29 years old in good health and CMV-seropositive.

The gene calls are TRBV5-1 and TRBJ2-3; 11 nucleotides line up with TRBD1. Trimming at V came to 4 bases and at J to 2 bases, leaving 12 bases not matched to a gene. Germline values: CDR1 SGHRS, CDR2 YFSETQ. The CDR3 is 18 residues long. This chain's CDR3 is CASSPDGQGAMNTDTQYF. CDR3 coding DNA: TGCGCCAGCAGCCCGGATGGACAGGGGGCGATGAACACAGATACGCAGTATTTT.

The chain links TRBV19 to TRBJ1-6, with D possibly matching TRBD1 (6 bases). The CDR3 sequence is 18 residues long. Per the germline V gene, CDR1 is LNHDA and CDR2 is SQIVND (reference sequence). The germline V and J ends were trimmed by 1 base and 10 bases, with 23 bases remaining between them. For the CDR3, the DNA is TGTGCCAGTAGTATAGGTGGCCAGGGGCCTGGTTATGGGTCACCCCTCCACTTT. As protein: CASSIGGQGPGYGSPLHF.

This chain links TRBV6-5 with TRBJ1-5; 9 nucleotides match TRBD1. V lost 5 bases to trimming and J lost 2 bases; unmatched junction nucleotides: 4. This CDR3 is built from 15 residues. The germline V gene encodes CDR1 MNHEY and CDR2 SVGAGI. CDR3 nucleotide sequence: TGTGCCAGCAGTAGGACAGGGGTGGGCAATCAGCCCCAGCATTTT. Protein sequence: CASSRTGVGNQPQHF.

The genes are TRBV6-1 and TRBJ1-5; 8 nucleotides line up with TRBD1. After removal of 7 bases from V and 6 bases from J, the junction contained 5 bases not matched to a gene. The CDR3 is 13 residues long. Germline values: CDR1 MNHNS, CDR2 SASEGT. The CDR3 sequence: CASTDRGGQPQHF. As DNA, the CDR3 is TGTGCCAGCACCGACAGGGGTGGTCAGCCCCAGCATTTT.

The chain combines TRBV27 with TRBJ2-2; a weak D match, TRBD2 (6 bases). CDR3 length equals 14 residues. Deletions cut 5 bases from V and 8 bases from J, with 15 bases between. Germline V gene lookup returns CDR1 MNHEY and CDR2 SMNVEV (reference sequence). CDR3 sequence: CASSPRLAVGELFF. The CDR3 nucleotides are TGTGCCAGCAGTCCCCGATTAGCGGTAGGGGAGCTGTTTTTT.

The chain recombines TRBV30 with TRBJ2-1; TRBD1 matches 7 bases. CDR1 is GTSNPN, CDR2 SVGIG, per germline (reference sequence). The CDR3 totals 12 residues. J lost 11 bases, V lost 3 bases, and 7 bases had no gene match. In DNA, the CDR3 is TGTGCCTGGAGGGCTACAGGGGTCCAGCAGTTCTTC. Protein product: CAWRATGVQQFF.

The chain uses TRBV18 and TRBJ1-1, with unresolved D. The CDR3 sequence is 11 residues long. Germline CDR1 and CDR2: KGHSH and LQKENI. V was clipped by 8 bases and J by 4 bases, with 8 bases between them. DNA of the CDR3: TGTGCCAGCCGAAGTAGCACTGAAGCTTTCTTT. It encodes CASRSSTEAFF.

The rearrangement links TRBV6-1 to TRBJ2-1; 12 bases line up with TRBD2. The germline CDR1 and CDR2 sequences are MNHNS and SASEGT. CDR3 length: 20 residues. The J segment lost 0 bases and the V segment lost 2 bases, leaving 11 bases of the junction unmatched. CDR3 loop: CASSEIGTSGGTSSYNEQFF. As DNA, the CDR3 is TGTGCCAGCAGTGAAATCGGCACTAGCGGGGGGACTAGCTCCTACAATGAGCAGTTCTTC.

The rearrangement uses TRBV27 and TRBJ2-1, with 7 bases fitting TRBD2. The CDR3 runs to 15 residues. CDR1 is MNHEY and CDR2 is SMNVEV in the germline V gene (reference sequence). The J segment lost 3 bases and the V segment lost 3 bases, leaving 5 bases of the junction unmatched. The CDR3 region has the DNA TGTGCCAGCAGTTTGGCTAGCGGCCTCTACAATGAGCAGTTCTTC. Protein product: CASSLASGLYNEQFF.

This chain connects TRBV9 to TRBJ1-2, with no clear D. With 4 bases removed from V and 1 base from J, the gap between germline ends came to 5 bases. Germline CDR1 reads SGDLS; CDR2 reads YYNGEE. The CDR3 has 12 residues. For the CDR3, the DNA is TGTGCCAGCAGCCTTAGTAACTATGGCTACACCTTC. Protein: CASSLSNYGYTF. The entire variable domain, with the rest obtained from reference TRBV9 and TRBJ1-2, is as follows: DSGVTQTPKHLITATGQRVTLRCSPRSGDLSVYWYQQSLDQGLQFLIQYYNGEERAKGNILERFSAQQFPDLHSELNLSSLELGDSALYFCASSLSNYGYTFGSGTRLTVV.

The chain employs TRBV25-1 and TRBJ2-1, with D unclear. From germline, CDR1 is MGHDK and CDR2 SYGVNS. The CDR3 consists of 15 residues. Trimming shortened V by 5 bases and J by 1 base, and 12 bases separated the two germline ends. The CDR3 DNA reads as TGTGCCAGCAGTAATCCGGCGCGGTCCTACAATGAGCAGTTCTTC. Translating gives CASSNPARSYNEQFF. Full variable domain (remainder filled in from reference TRBV25-1 and TRBJ2-1): EADIYQTPRYLVIGTGKKITLECSQTMGHDKMYWYQQDPGMELHLIHYSYGVNSTEKGDLSSESTVSRIRTEHFPLTLESARPSHTSQYLCASSNPARSYNEQFFGPGTRLTVL.

The table lists this clone with a few counts. The rearrangement uses TRBV5-6 and TRBJ1-4; 10 bases fit TRBD1. The germline V gene encodes CDR1 SGHDT and CDR2 YYEEEE. V lost 2 bases, J lost 7 bases, and 11 bases stayed unmatched. The CDR3 is 17 amino acids. The CDR3 region is CASSFLTGGGISEKLFF. The CDR3 nucleotides are TGTGCCAGCAGCTTCTTGACAGGGGGCGGAATTAGTGAAAAACTGTTTTTT. The variable domain in full, completed from reference TRBV5-6 and TRBJ1-4, reads DAGVTQSPTHLIKTRGQQVTLRCSPKSGHDTVSWYQQALGQGPQFIFQYYEEEERQRGNFPDRFSGHQFPNYSSELNVNALLLGDSALYLCASSFLTGGGISEKLFFGSGTQLSVL.

The CDR3 sequence is CSASPSREQYF. The DNA of the CDR3 is TGCAGTGCTAGCCCTAGCCGGGAGCAGTACTTC. The chain employs TRBV20-1 and TRBJ2-7; tentative D call: TRBD2 (5 bases). Trimming removed 3 bases from V and 7 bases from J, with 10 bases in between. The CDR3 is 11 residues long. CDR1 is DFQATT, CDR2 SNEGSKA, per germline (reference sequence).

The rearrangement joins TRBV5-1 to TRBJ1-1, with 7 nucleotides matching TRBD1. CDR1 SGHRS and CDR2 YFSETQ come from the germline V gene. This CDR3 comprises 13 residues. V was pared by 9 bases and J by 0 bases, with 5 bases of the junction left unmatched. The CDR3 here is CATRDSMNTEAFF. The CDR3 DNA reads TGCGCCACCAGGGACAGCATGAACACTGAAGCTTTCTTT.

The chain joins TRBV18 to TRBJ2-3, with D possibly TRBD1 on 6 matching bases. The CDR3 contains 14 residues. Germline lookup yields CDR1 KGHSH and CDR2 LQKENI. The V end was cut by 3 bases, the J end by 3 bases, with 10 bases between. The CDR3 DNA reads TGTGCCAGCTCACCGATGGACAGAACAGATACGCAGTATTTT. This codes for CASSPMDRTDTQYF.

The rearrangement uses TRBV21-1 and TRBJ2-6; the D call in the table, TRBD2, was not verified against the DNA. TRBV21-1 is described as a pseudogene. This CDR3 contains 15 residues. The CDR3 sequence: CASSKKSSGANVLTF. CDR3 bases: TGTGCCAGCAGCAAAAAGAGCTCTGGGGCCAACGTCCTGACTTTC.

The count of this clone is one. The rearrangement joins TRBV2 to TRBJ1-5, with D possibly matching TRBD1 (5 bases). Trimming removed 7 bases from V and 6 bases from J, with 19 bases in between. The germline V gene encodes CDR1 SNHLY and CDR2 FYNNEI. The CDR3 extends over 15 amino acids. CDR3 nucleotides: TGTGCCAGCACCCACAACCAGGGCAGGAGTCAGCCCCAGCATTTT. Residues: CASTHNQGRSQPQHF.

The chain carries TRBV7-9 and TRBJ2-1; 10 bases are a match to TRBD1. Losses at the gene ends were 1 base for V and 12 bases for J; bases not matched to a gene: 12. Germline assignment: CDR1 SEHNR and CDR2 FQNEAQ (reference sequence). CDR3 length: 16 residues. Here the CDR3 DNA reads TGTGCCAGCAGCTTAGGACAGGGACAGGGGTTCTTCTGGCAGTTCTTC. Translated: CASSLGQGQGFFWQFF. The full variable domain, its missing parts supplied by reference TRBV7-9 and TRBJ2-1, is DTGVSQNPRHKITKRGQNVTFRCDPISEHNRLYWYRQTLGQGPEFLTYFQNEAQLEKSRLLSDRFSAERPKGSFSTLEIQRTEQGDSAMYLCASSLGQGQGFFWQFFGPGTRLTVL.